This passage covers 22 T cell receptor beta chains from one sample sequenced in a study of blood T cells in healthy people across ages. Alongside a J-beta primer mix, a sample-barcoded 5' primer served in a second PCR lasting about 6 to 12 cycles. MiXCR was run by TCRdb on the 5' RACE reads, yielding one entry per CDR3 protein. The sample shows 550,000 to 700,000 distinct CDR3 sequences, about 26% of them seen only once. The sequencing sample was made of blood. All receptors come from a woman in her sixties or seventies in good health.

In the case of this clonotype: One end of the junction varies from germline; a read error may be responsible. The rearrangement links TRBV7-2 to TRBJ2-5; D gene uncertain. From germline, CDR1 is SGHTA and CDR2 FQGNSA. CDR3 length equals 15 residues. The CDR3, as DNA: TGCGCCAGCAGCTTAAGCCGCCTGCAGTTGGAGACCCAGTACTTC. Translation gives CASSLSRLQLETQYF.

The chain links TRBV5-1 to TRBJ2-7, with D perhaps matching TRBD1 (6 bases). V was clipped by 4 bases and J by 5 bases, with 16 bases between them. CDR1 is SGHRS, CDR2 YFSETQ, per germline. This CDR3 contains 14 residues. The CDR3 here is CASSAQGIGDEQYF. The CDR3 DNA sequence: TGCGCCAGCAGCGCACAGGGTATCGGCGACGAGCAGTACTTC.

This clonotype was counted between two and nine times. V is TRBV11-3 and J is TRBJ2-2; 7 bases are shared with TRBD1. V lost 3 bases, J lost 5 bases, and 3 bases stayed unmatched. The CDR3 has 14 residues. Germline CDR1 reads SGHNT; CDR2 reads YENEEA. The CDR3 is CASSLDRTTGELFF. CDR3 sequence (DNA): TGTGCCAGCAGCTTGGACAGGACAACCGGGGAGCTGTTTTTT.

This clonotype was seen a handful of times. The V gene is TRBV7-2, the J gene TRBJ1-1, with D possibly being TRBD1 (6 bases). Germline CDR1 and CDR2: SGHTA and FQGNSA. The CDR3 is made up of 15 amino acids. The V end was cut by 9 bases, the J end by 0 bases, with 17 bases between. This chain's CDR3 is CASLRGRALNTEAFF. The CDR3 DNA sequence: TGTGCCAGTTTACGGGGGCGCGCCTTGAACACTGAAGCTTTCTTT.

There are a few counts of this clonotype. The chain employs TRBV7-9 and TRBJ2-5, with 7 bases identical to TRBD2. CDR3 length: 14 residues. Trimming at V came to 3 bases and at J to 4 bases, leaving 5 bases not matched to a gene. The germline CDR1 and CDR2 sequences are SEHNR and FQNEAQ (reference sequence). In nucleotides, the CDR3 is TGTGCCAGCAGCTTTGGACTAGGTGGAGAGACCCAGTACTTC. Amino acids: CASSFGLGGETQYF.

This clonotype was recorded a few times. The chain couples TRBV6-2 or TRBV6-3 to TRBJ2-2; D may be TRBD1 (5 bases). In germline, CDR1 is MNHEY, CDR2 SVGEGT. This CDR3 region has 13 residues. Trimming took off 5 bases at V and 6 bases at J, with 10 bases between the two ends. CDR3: CASSPRQSGELFF. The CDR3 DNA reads TGTGCCAGCAGTCCCAGACAGTCCGGGGAGCTGTTTTTT.

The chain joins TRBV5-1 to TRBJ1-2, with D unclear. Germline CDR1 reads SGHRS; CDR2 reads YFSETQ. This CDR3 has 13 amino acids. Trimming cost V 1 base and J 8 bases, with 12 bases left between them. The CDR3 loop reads CASSLNPGWGYTF. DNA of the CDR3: TGCGCCAGCAGCTTGAATCCGGGCTGGGGCTACACCTTC. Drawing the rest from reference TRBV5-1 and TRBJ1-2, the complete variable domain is KAGVTQTPRYLIKTRGQQVTLSCSPISGHRSVSWYQQTPGQGLQFLFEYFSETQRNKGNFPGRFSGRQFSNSRSEMNVSTLELGDSALYLCASSLNPGWGYTFGSGTRLTVV.

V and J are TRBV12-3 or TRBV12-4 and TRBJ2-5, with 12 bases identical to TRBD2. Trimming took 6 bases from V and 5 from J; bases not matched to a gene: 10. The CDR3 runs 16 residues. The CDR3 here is CASSTIRTSGAETQYF. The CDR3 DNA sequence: TGTGCCAGCAGCACAATTAGGACTAGCGGGGCGGAGACCCAGTACTTC.

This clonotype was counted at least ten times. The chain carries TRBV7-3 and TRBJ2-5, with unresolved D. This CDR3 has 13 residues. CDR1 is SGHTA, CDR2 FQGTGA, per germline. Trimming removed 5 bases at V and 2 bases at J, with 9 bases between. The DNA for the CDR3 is TGTGCCAGCAGCCGTGGGGTACAAGAGACCCAGTACTTC. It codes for CASSRGVQETQYF.

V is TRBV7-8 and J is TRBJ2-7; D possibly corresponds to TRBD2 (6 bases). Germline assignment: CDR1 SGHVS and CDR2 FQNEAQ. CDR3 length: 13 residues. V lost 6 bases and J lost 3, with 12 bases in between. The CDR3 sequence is CASRPGLHYEQYF. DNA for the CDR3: TGTGCCAGCAGACCGGGACTGCACTACGAGCAGTACTTC.

The CDR3 nucleotides read TGTGCCAGCAATAAGGACTTTTCGTATCAGCCCCAGCATTTT. Translated, it gives CASNKDFSYQPQHF. The rearrangement links TRBV6-2 or TRBV6-3 to TRBJ1-5; D is unresolved. Germline CDR1 and CDR2: MNHEY and SVGEGT. V shed 7 bases and J shed 5 bases, with 15 bases lying between them. The CDR3 is made up of 14 amino acids.

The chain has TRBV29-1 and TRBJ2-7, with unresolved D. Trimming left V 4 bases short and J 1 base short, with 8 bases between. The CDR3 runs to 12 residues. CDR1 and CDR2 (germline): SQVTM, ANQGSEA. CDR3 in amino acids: CSVGSGSYEQYF. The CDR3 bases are TGCAGCGTTGGGTCTGGGTCCTACGAGCAGTACTTC.

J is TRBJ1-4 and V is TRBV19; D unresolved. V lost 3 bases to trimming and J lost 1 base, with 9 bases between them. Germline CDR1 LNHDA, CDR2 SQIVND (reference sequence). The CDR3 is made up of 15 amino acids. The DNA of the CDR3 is TGTGCCAGTAGTATCCAGACTCTAACTAATGAAAAACTGTTTTTT. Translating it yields CASSIQTLTNEKLFF. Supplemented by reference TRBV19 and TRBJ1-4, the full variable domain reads DGGITQSPKYLFRKEGQNVTLSCEQNLNHDAMYWYRQDPGQGLRLIYYSQIVNDFQKGDIAEGYSVSREKKESFPLTVTSAQKNPTAFYLCASSIQTLTNEKLFFGSGTQLSVL.

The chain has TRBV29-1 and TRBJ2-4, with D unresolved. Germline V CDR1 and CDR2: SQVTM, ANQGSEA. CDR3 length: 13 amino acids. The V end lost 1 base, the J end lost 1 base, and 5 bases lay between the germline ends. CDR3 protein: CSVEGVAKNIQYF. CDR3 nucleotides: TGCAGCGTTGAAGGGGTGGCCAAAAACATTCAGTACTTC.

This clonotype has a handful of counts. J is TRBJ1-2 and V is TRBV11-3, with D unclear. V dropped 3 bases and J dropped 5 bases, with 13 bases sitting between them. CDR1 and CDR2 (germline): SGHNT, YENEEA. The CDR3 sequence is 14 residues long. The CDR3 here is CASSLPGQPYGYTF. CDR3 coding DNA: TGTGCCAGCAGCTTGCCGGGCCAGCCTTATGGCTACACCTTC. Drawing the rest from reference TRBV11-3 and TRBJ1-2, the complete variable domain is EAGVVQSPRYKIIEKKQPVAFWCNPISGHNTLYWYLQNLGQGPELLIRYENEEAVDDSQLPKDRFSAERLKGVDSTLKIQPAELGDSAVYLCASSLPGQPYGYTFGSGTRLTVV.

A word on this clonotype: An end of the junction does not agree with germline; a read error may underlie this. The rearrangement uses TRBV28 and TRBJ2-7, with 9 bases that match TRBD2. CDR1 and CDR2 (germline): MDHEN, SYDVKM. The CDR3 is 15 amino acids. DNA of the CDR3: TGTGCCAGCAGTCCCGCGGGGGGGCGTATATACGAGCTGTACTTC. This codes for CASSPAGGRIYELYF.

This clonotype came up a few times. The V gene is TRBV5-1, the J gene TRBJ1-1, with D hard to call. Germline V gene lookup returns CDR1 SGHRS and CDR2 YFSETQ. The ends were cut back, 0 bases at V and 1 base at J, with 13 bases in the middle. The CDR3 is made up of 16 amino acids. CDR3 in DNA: TGCGCCAGCAGCTTGGACCCTTCTGGAAGGAACACTGAAGCTTTCTTT. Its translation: CASSLDPSGRNTEAFF.

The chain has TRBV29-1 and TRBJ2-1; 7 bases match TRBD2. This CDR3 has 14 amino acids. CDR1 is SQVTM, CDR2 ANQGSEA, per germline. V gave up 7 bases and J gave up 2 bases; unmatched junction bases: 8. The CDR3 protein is CSAKTSIPYNEQFF. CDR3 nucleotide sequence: TGCAGCGCCAAGACTAGCATCCCCTACAATGAGCAGTTCTTC.

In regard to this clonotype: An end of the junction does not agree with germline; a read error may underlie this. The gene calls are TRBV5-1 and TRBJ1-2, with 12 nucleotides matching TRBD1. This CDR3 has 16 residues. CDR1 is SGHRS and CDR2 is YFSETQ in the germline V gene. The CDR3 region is CASSLQGTGGSIGHTF. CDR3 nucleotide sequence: TGCGCCAGCAGCTTGCAGGGGACAGGGGGCTCGATTGGCCACACCTTC.

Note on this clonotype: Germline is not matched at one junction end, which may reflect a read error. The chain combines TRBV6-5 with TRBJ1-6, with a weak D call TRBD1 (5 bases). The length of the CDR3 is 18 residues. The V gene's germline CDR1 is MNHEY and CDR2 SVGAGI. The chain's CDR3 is CASSYSPDPSGTNSPLHF. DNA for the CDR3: TGTGCCAGCAGCTACTCTCCTGATCCGAGCGGGACCAATTCACCCCTCCACTTT.

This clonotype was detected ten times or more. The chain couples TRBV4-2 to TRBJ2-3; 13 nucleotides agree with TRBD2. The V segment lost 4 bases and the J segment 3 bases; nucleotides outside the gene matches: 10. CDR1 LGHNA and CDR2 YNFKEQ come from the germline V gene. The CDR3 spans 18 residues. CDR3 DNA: TGTGCCAGCAGCCCGGTAACTAGCGGGGGGGCCAGGACAGATACGCAGTATTTT. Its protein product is CASSPVTSGGARTDTQYF.

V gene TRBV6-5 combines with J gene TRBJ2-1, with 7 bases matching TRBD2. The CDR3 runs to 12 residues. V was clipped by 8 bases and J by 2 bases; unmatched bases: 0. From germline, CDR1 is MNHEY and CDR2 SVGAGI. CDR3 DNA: TGTGCCAGCCGGGGGGCCTACAATGAGCAGTTCTTC. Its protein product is CASRGAYNEQFF.